Sequencing of this T cell receptor (beta chain) was carried out in a study of T cell changes during pregnancy in multiple sclerosis. Trimming cost V 0 bases and J 8 bases, with 11 bases left between them. Germline V gives CDR1 SGHTS, CDR2 YDEGEE. This CDR3 spans 14 amino acids. Produced via immunoSEQ multiplex PCR; TCRdb's table is partial and in-frame only. The sample carries some 80,000 clones, nearly 95% recorded once. The chain employs TRBV5-8 and TRBJ1-4; D ambiguous. This TCR was sampled from a female donor with multiple sclerosis, enrolled in a pregnancy study. Source: peripheral blood, taken in the second trimester of pregnancy. CDR3 sequence (DNA): TGTGCCAGCAGCTTGGGCCCCCCGGGGGAAAAACTGTTTTTT. Amino acids: CASSLGPPGEKLFF.